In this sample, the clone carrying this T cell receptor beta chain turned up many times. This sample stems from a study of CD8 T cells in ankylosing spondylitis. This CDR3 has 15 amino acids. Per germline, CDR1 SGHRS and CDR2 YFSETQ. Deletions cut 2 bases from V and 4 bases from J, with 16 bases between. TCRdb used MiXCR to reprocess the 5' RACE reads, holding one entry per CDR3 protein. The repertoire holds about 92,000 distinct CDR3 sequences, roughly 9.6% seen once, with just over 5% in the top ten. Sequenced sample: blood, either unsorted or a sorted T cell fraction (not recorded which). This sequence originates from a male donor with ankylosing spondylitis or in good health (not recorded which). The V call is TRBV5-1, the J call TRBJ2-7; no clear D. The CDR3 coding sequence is TGCGCCAGCAGCTTAGATTCTTGGGCTGATTACGAGCAGTACTTC. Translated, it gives CASSLDSWADYEQYF.